The present TCR beta chain was sequenced within a study of blood T cell repertoires in COVID-19 (dated by TCRdb to 2018 to 2021). Some background on the complete study: Samples covering the acute and convalescent phases of COVID-19 were provided by collaborators in the United States, Italy and Spain. Deeply sampled blood TCRbeta repertoires from subjects exposed to, actively infected with, or recovered from COVID-19 were included in the dataset. The repertoires were made available in a free public database intended to serve as a resource for research on the immune response to SARS-CoV-2. The prospective study material was composed of cDNA or gDNA derived from T cells, B-cell-depleted T cells, or PBMCs. Sample metadata almost always included a de-identified subject ID, COVID-19 status, age in years and sex. Where available, HLA class I and class II types were obtained from metadata supplied by the sample provider rather than from assay-based typing. The samples were drawn from two sources: the first 160 participants of the ongoing ImmuneRACE study, and 1,200 or so subjects contributed by 6 global collaborators.

Including cysteine and phenylalanine, the CDR3 has 14 amino acids. Only CDR3 DNA remains: 42 bases, in frame from the first base. From the germline V gene, CDR1 is MNHEY and CDR2 is SVGAGI. Trimming leaves V shorter by 5 bases and J shorter by 3 bases, with the junction holding 7 bases beyond the gene matches. TCRbeta CDR3 regions were amplified from genomic DNA by means of the immunoSEQ Assay, a bias-controlled multiplex PCR. In the paper's pipeline: The number of nucleated cells in each sample was estimated by amplification of reference gene primers within the assay. To quantify the absolute abundance of each unique TCRbeta CDR3 rearrangement, sequence reads were collapsed and filtered. For each sample, productive Simpson clonality was calculated as the square root of Simpson's diversity index over productive rearrangements. TCRdb stores this immuneACCESS table with in-frame sequences only. Part of the clones is absent; in the studies checked, under half of the shortfall reflects unresolved V genes, and no reason is known for the rest. V and J calls and clone size come straight from that table; D and trimming were deduced from the DNA. This sample gives roughly 28,000 clones in total; 87% of them show up just once. The ten largest clones capture 9.3% of the sample.

Collaborating institutions collected whole blood in K2EDTA tubes following their own protocols. Collaborator samples were shipped for TCRbeta analysis as frozen whole blood, isolated PBMCs, or DNA extracted from either sample type. The investigation overall reported the following: The quantity of clinical and demographic metadata differed by source and by participant and was supplied without curation.

As concerns this clone: This clone's antigen is unknown. No much larger clone exists at a distance of one base, and base qualities are not known.

This TCR came from a human donor in a cohort sampled during active COVID-19. Specimen: peripheral blood. The chain is assembled from TRBV6-5 and TRBJ2-7, and TRBD1 aligns with 7 junction nucleotides. For the CDR3, the sequence is CASSPTGTHYEQYF. The nucleotides read TGTGCCAGCAGTCCGACAGGGACCCACTACGAGCAGTACTTC.